The 13 T cell receptor beta chains below all came from one sample that was sequenced in a study of blood T cell repertoires in COVID-19. The data were produced by immunoSEQ multiplex PCR, yet TCRdb's version contains in-frame clones alone and is incomplete. The sample has 150,000 to 200,000 clones, more than 70% seen once. The sample comprised peripheral blood. The receptors here all came from a human donor in a cohort sampled during active COVID-19.

The gene calls are TRBV18 and TRBJ2-5; 8 nucleotides line up with TRBD1. After removal of 0 bases from V and 4 bases from J, the junction contained 16 bases not matched to a gene. Germline V gene data show CDR1 as KGHSH and CDR2 as LQKENI. The length of the CDR3 is 19 residues. The CDR3 coding sequence is TGTGCCAGCTCACCACCCGGAAATACCCGGGACAGGAACGGAGAGACCCAGTACTTC. Its translation is CASSPPGNTRDRNGETQYF.

Only one count was recorded for this clone. The V call is TRBV11-2, the J call TRBJ2-5; 13 bases map to TRBD2. There are 17 residues in the CDR3. CDR1 and CDR2 from the germline V gene are SGHAT and FQNNGV. Trimming at V came to 1 base and at J to 5 bases, leaving 7 bases not matched to a gene. The CDR3 reads CASSLGGLAGAGETQYF. The CDR3 nucleotides read TGTGCCAGCAGCTTAGGTGGACTAGCGGGGGCCGGGGAGACCCAGTACTTC.

The gene calls are TRBV9 and TRBJ2-5, with a tentative D call TRBD1 (6 bases). With 0 bases removed from V and 1 base from J, the gap between germline ends came to 7 bases. This CDR3 has 14 amino acids. Germline V gene sequence: CDR1 SGDLS, CDR2 YYNGEE. The CDR3 DNA sequence: TGTGCCAGCAGCGTAGGACAGGCCCAAGAGACCCAGTACTTC. This codes for CASSVGQAQETQYF. The variable domain in full, completed from reference TRBV9 and TRBJ2-5, reads DSGVTQTPKHLITATGQRVTLRCSPRSGDLSVYWYQQSLDQGLQFLIQYYNGEERAKGNILERFSAQQFPDLHSELNLSSLELGDSALYFCASSVGQAQETQYFGPGTRLLVL.

This clone was counted between two and nine times. The CDR3 bases are TGTGCCAGCAGTAACGAGGGAGGCCGCGGCTACACCTTC. As protein: CASSNEGGRGYTF. V gene TRBV6-5 combines with J gene TRBJ1-2; D gene uncertain. Germline V CDR1 and CDR2: MNHEY, SVGAGI. The V end lost 5 bases, the J end lost 8 bases, and 15 bases lay between the germline ends. This CDR3 has 13 amino acids.

The rearrangement joins TRBV9 to TRBJ2-1; 9 bases are a match to TRBD2. CDR1 and CDR2 from the germline V gene are SGDLS and YYNGEE. After removal of 0 bases from V and 16 bases from J, the junction contained 11 bases not matched to a gene. The CDR3 sequence is 14 residues long. CDR3 bases: TGTGCCAGCAGCGTAGAAGAGGGGGAGGGGACTAGCTTCTTC. This codes for CASSVEEGEGTSFF.

This chain links TRBV6-2 or TRBV6-3 with TRBJ2-7; tentatively, D is TRBD1 (5 bases). The CDR3 length is 14 residues. CDR1 and CDR2 from the germline V gene are MNHEY and SVGEGT. V dropped 6 bases and J dropped 1 base, with 13 bases sitting between them. The CDR3 loop is CASSSDSRSYEQYF. The CDR3 bases are TGTGCCAGCAGCAGTGACAGCCGTTCCTACGAGCAGTACTTC.

The chain employs TRBV11-2 and TRBJ1-2, with TRBD1 identical over 9 bases. The CDR3 is made up of 15 amino acids. The V gene's germline CDR1 is SGHAT and CDR2 FQNNGV. With 3 bases clipped from V and 7 bases from J, the junction kept 9 bases outside the gene matches. The CDR3 protein is CASSFWDRAPRGYTF. The CDR3 DNA sequence: TGTGCCAGCAGCTTTTGGGACAGGGCTCCCCGTGGCTACACCTTC.

The J gene is TRBJ1-1, the V gene TRBV3-1 (or the pseudogene TRBV3-2); weak D call: TRBD1 (6 bases). The CDR3 is 15 residues long. The V gene's germline CDR1 is LGHDT and CDR2 YNNKEL (reference sequence). Trimming pared 2 bases from V and 4 bases from J, leaving 14 bases between. The CDR3 reads CASSQRGGGGTEAFF. CDR3 sequence (DNA): TGTGCCAGCAGCCAACGGGGGGGCGGGGGCACTGAAGCTTTCTTT.

The chain couples TRBV27 to TRBJ2-3; unclear D gene. V lost 6 bases and J 5 bases, leaving 12 bases between the germline ends. Looked up from germline, CDR1 is MNHEY and CDR2 is SMNVEV (reference sequence). This CDR3 is built from 13 residues. The CDR3 nucleotides read TGTGCCAGCAGCAGAATACAGCTAGATACGCAGTATTTT. Translating gives CASSRIQLDTQYF.

Remarks on this clone: A junction end diverges from the germline sequence, so it may reflect a read error. The V gene is TRBV7-7, the J gene TRBJ2-5; 8 bases agree with TRBD1. The CDR3 is 15 residues long. Germline assignment: CDR1 SSHAT and CDR2 FNYEAQ (reference sequence). The CDR3 protein is CASSPGWTGRETQYF. In DNA, the CDR3 is TGTGCTAGCAGCCCCGGGTGGACAGGGAGAGAGACCCAGTACTTC.

The rearrangement links TRBV10-2 to TRBJ1-5; TRBD1 matches 7 bases. The CDR3 covers 15 residues. V lost 6 bases, J lost 4 bases, and 9 bases stayed unmatched. Per germline, CDR1 WSHSY and CDR2 SAAADI. The CDR3 nucleotides are TGCGCCAGCAGAACGACAGGGAATCGTAATCAGCCCCAGCATTTT. Translating it yields CASRTTGNRNQPQHF.

The V gene is TRBV5-1, the J gene TRBJ1-3; D might be TRBD1 (5 bases). CDR1 is SGHRS and CDR2 is YFSETQ in the germline V gene. The length of the CDR3 is 16 residues. Trimming removed 4 bases from V and 2 bases from J, with 16 bases in between. CDR3 nucleotide sequence: TGCGCCAGCAGCCAAGAGCAGGGCCCTACTGGAAACACCATATATTTT. It yields the protein CASSQEQGPTGNTIYF.

The rearrangement joins TRBV25-1 to TRBJ2-7, with D tentatively TRBD1 (6 bases). Germline V CDR1 and CDR2: MGHDK, SYGVNS. V lost 7 bases and J lost 1, with 20 bases in between. This CDR3 is 16 amino acids long. The CDR3 DNA is TGTGCCAGCACCCCTCCCAGATCGACAGGTTCCTACGAGCAGTACTTC. Translated, it gives CASTPPRSTGSYEQYF.